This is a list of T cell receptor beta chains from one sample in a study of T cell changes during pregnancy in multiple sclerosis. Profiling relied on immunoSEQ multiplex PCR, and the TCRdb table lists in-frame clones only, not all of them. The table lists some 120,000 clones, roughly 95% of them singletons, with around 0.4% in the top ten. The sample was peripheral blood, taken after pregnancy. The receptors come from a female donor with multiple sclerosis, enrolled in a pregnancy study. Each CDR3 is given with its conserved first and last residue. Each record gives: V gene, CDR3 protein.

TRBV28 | CASSFPAGATYF
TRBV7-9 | CASSQRQGMAGELFF
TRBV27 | CASSDGTESYGYTF
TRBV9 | CASSVVSGGRSYNEQFF
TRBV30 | CASTSERYEQYF
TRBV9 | CASRSETDTQYF
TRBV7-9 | CASSLPGTRGNEQFF
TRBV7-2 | CASMAGVSNEQFF
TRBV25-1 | CASSELGLQNTGELFF
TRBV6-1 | CASSEGLAGFSSGGYEQYF
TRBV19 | CASSRKPSGSRPDTQYF
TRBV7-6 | CASNPGLGETQYF
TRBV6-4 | CASSHETSASNEQFF
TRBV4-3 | CASSQEWTSGRAGAETQYF
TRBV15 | CATSRDVQGIWTEAFF
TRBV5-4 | CASSMDRGAPRSEQFF
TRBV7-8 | CASSLEASGNYEQYF
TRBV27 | CASSYRGGRETQYF
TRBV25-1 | CASSAPLDRGKTQYF
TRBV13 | CASSLPTGGNTGELFF
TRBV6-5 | CASSLLAGGPHNEQFF
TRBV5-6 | CASSFGTGNEQYF
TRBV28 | CASSVPRVGEKLFF
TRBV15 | CATSRDRYGTDTQYF
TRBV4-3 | CASSQGQRGSYNEQFF
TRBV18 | CASSPKRSSYEQYF
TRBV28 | CASRVMDSISAFF
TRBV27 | CASRPDRAALSGNQPQHF
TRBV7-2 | CASSLEGGRAYEQYF
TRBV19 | CASSIGGKLFF
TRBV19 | CASSIGTSSDEQFF
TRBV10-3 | CATQLRSGGETQYF
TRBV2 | CASSETYNTGELFF
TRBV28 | CASSFSGGRRGTEAFF
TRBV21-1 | CASSKALVRTGRFSGNTIYF
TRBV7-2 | CASSLALISGLMNTEAFF
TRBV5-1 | CASSLGGLYEQYF
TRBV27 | CASSLTRGRNYGYTF
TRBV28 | CASSPPPYSNQPQHF
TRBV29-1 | CSAAQGTGNQPQHF
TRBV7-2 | CASSSPRDRGPYNEQFF
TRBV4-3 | CASSQDRSRAQPQHF
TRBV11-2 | CASSRYTGVNEQFF
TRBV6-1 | CASSEGGLTREKLFF
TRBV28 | CASSPRLAGGADTQYF
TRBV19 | CASSAWDSYNEQFF
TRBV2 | CASSLQGSGANVLTF
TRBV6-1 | CASIKSGGSYEQYF
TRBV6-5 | CAAGNNVNTIYF
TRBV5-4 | CASSLTSTDTQYF
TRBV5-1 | CASSSSGGHEQFF
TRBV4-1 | CASSLIADPYNEQFF
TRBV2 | CASSEALLGLHTDTQYF
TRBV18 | CASSPAGIGTSTDTQYF
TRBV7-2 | CASSLWGSGGNTIYF
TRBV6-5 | CASSRSLDEQFF
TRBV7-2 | CASSPQGRGTGELFF
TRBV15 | CATSSGTLGNTIYF
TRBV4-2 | CASSQDLGGLAGSRLDEQFF